One and the same sample provided the 2 T cell receptor beta chains below, sequenced in a study of cytomegalovirus exposure and HLA in healthy donors. Primers included in the PCR were 60 Vbeta and 13 Jbeta primers. TCRdb keeps only in-frame clones here, not all; method: immunoSEQ multiplex PCR. The repertoire holds approximately 140,000 clones, with about two thirds as singletons. What was sequenced was PBMCs. These receptors were collected from a woman between 18 and 29 years old in good health and CMV-seronegative.

The rearrangement joins TRBV5-6 to TRBJ2-5; the D gene is possibly TRBD1 (6 bases). The V gene's germline CDR1 is SGHDT and CDR2 YYEEEE. Trimming stripped 3 bases from V and 5 bases from J, with 8 bases between. This CDR3 is 12 amino acids long. The CDR3 DNA is TGTGCCAGCAGCTGGGGGCCGGAGACCCAGTACTTC. The encoded protein is CASSWGPETQYF.

The chain carries TRBV12-5 and TRBJ2-1; no clear D gene. Trimming left V 4 bases short and J 0 bases short, with 13 bases between. The CDR3 spans 16 residues. Germline values: CDR1 LGHNT, CDR2 FRNRAP. The DNA for the CDR3 is TGTGCTAGTGGTTCTGACTCCTGGAGCTCCTACAATGAGCAGTTCTTC. The encoded protein is CASGSDSWSSYNEQFF.